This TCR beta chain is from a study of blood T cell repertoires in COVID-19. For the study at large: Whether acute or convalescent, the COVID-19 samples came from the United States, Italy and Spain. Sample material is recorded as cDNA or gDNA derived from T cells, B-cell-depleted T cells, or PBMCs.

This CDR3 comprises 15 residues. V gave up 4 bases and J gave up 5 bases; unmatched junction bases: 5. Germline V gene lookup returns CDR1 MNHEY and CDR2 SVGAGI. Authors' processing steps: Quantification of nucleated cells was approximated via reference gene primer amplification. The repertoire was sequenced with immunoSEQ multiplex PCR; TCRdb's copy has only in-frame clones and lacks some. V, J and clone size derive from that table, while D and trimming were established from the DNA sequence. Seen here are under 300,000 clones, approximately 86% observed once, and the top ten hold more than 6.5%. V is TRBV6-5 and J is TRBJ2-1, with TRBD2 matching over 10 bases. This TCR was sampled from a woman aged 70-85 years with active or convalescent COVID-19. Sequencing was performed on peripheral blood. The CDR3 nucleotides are TGTGCCAGCAGTTTGAGCGGGGGGGCACACAATGAGCAGTTCTTC. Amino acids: CASSLSGGAHNEQFF.